This T cell receptor (beta chain) was obtained from a study of blood T cells in healthy people across ages. Broader study findings: Per million T cells, TCR beta diversity dropped roughly linearly as age increased. When one million T cells were used, diversity estimates were thought to be underestimates.

Losses at the gene ends were 3 bases for V and 2 bases for J; bases not matched to a gene: 6. The CDR3 has 15 residues. Germline assignment: CDR1 MNHNY and CDR2 SVGAGI (reference sequence). About this clonotype: Antigen: not known.

A sample-barcoded 5' primer and a J-beta primer mix were used in a second PCR of roughly 7 to 12 cycles. Every sample gave at least 2.5 million paired-end reads containing CDR3. TCRdb called the 5' RACE reads again in MiXCR, with one record for every CDR3 protein. The repertoire has some 900,000 distinct CDR3 sequences, around 48% of them found once; the top ten carry under 15%. What was sequenced was blood. This chain uses TRBV6-6 with TRBJ2-7, with TRBD1 identical over 8 bases. This sequence originates from a man aged 30 to 39 in good health. The CDR3 is CASSYLDREPYEQYF. The CDR3 DNA follows: TGTGCCAGCAGTTATCTGGACAGGGAGCCCTACGAGCAGTACTTC.